This T cell receptor beta chain was identified in a study of CD8 T cells in Susac syndrome. V was pared by 3 bases and J by 1 base, with 9 bases between. The length of the CDR3 is 13 residues. Germline V gene lookup returns CDR1 DFQATT and CDR2 SNEGSKA (reference sequence). This clonotype was found a few times. An amount of RNA that ranged from roughly 0.45 to 1 ug was reverse transcribed with random hexamers. TCR beta CDR3 was amplified by immunoSEQ covering 54 Vbeta and 13 Jbeta. TCRdb analysed the immunoSEQ multiplex PCR reads with MiXCR anew, one entry per CDR3 protein. In the table there are approximately 200,000 distinct CDR3 sequences, roughly 95% of which are singletons.

The gene calls are TRBV20-1 and TRBJ2-5; D is unclear. This receptor was taken from a human donor with multiple sclerosis. Sequences were obtained from CD4+ T cells from PBMCs. The CDR3: CSARASGQETQYF. As DNA, the CDR3 is TGCAGTGCTAGGGCGTCAGGCCAAGAGACCCAGTACTTC.